The 11 T cell receptor beta chains below all came from one sample that was sequenced in a study of cytomegalovirus exposure and HLA in healthy donors. The study ran its PCR with 60 Vbeta and 13 Jbeta primers. TCRdb's table, derived via immunoSEQ multiplex PCR, lists solely in-frame clones and lacks some. The table lists 100,000 to 150,000 clones, over 60% of them singletons. The sample was PBMCs. The receptor source for this set is a female donor in good health and CMV-seropositive.

The chain uses TRBV5-6 and TRBJ2-3, with D uncertain. Germline V lookup: CDR1 SGHDT, CDR2 YYEEEE. With 4 bases removed from V and 5 bases from J, the gap between germline ends came to 11 bases. This CDR3 has 13 residues. The CDR3 region has the DNA TGTGCCAGCAGCAAAAGTAGAGGAGATACGCAGTATTTT. This sequence encodes CASSKSRGDTQYF.

The J gene is TRBJ2-1, the V gene TRBV10-1, with D perhaps matching TRBD1 (5 bases). The CDR3 spans 15 residues. With 3 bases removed from V and 2 bases from J, the gap between germline ends came to 11 bases. Germline V gene sequence: CDR1 WNHNN, CDR2 SYGVQD (reference sequence). In nucleotides, the CDR3 is TGCGCCAGCAGTGACCCAGGGTTAGCCTACAATGAGCAGTTCTTC. The encoded protein is CASSDPGLAYNEQFF.

This rearrangement joins TRBV14 to TRBJ1-5; a weak D match, TRBD1 (6 bases). V was pared by 5 bases and J by 4 bases, with 15 bases between. Germline assignment: CDR1 SGHDN and CDR2 FVKESK. The CDR3 has 15 residues. In DNA form, the CDR3 reads TGTGCCAGCAGCGGGCTGATACAGGGAAATCAGCCCCAGCATTTT. As protein: CASSGLIQGNQPQHF.

The chain links TRBV28 to TRBJ2-3; 8 bases are shared with TRBD2. Per germline, CDR1 MDHEN and CDR2 SYDVKM. The CDR3 extends over 15 amino acids. V gave up 3 bases and J gave up 1 base; unmatched junction bases: 3. The CDR3 region has the DNA TGTGCCAGCAGTTTCTTCGGGGGGGGCACAGATACGCAGTATTTT. It is translated as CASSFFGGGTDTQYF.

This chain uses TRBV7-9 with TRBJ1-3, with 8 bases fitting TRBD1. Germline loops: CDR1 SEHNR, CDR2 FQNEAQ (reference sequence). Trimming at V came to 5 bases and at J to 3 bases, leaving 3 bases not matched to a gene. This CDR3 has 14 residues. CDR3 DNA sequence: TGTGCCAGCAGCGGACAGGGCTTTGGAAACACCATATATTTT. Protein product: CASSGQGFGNTIYF.

The chain carries TRBV27 and TRBJ1-1; D ambiguous. Germline-derived CDR1 and CDR2 are MNHEY and SMNVEV (reference sequence). The V end was cut by 2 bases, the J end by 1 base, with 8 bases between. The CDR3 totals 14 residues. The CDR3 sequence is CASSLRPGNTEAFF. The CDR3 bases are TGTGCCAGCAGTTTACGTCCGGGGAACACTGAAGCTTTCTTT.

With regard to this clone: Compared with germline, one end of the junction differs, possibly owing to a read error. The V call is TRBV7-9, the J call TRBJ1-1; D is unresolved. The CDR3 is made up of 13 amino acids. Germline V gives CDR1 SEHNR, CDR2 FQNEAQ (reference sequence). The chain's CDR3 is CSSSQTPNTEAFF. DNA for the CDR3: TGTTCCAGCAGTCAGACACCGAACACTGAAGCTTTCTTT.

The V call is TRBV5-3, the J call TRBJ1-5, with D perhaps matching TRBD1 (5 bases). TRBV5-3 is annotated as an ORF whose role is uncertain. The V end was cut by 0 bases, the J end by 0 bases, with 7 bases between. The CDR3 consists of 15 residues. In DNA form, the CDR3 reads TGTGCCAGAAGCTTGGCCAGGGATAGCAATCAGCCCCAGCATTTT. Protein: CARSLARDSNQPQHF.

In DNA, the CDR3 is TGTGCCAGCAGCTTAGGCAGGGCGAACACTGAAGCTTTCTTT. Translating gives CASSLGRANTEAFF. This chain joins TRBV7-8 and TRBJ1-1; D possibly corresponds to TRBD1 (5 bases). Germline CDR1 SGHVS, CDR2 FQNEAQ. The CDR3 totals 14 residues. V was cut by 1 base and J by 1 base, with 7 bases left in between.

To note about this clone: Other DNA sequences in this specimen translate into the identical CDR3. The chain couples TRBV4-1 to TRBJ2-5; TRBD1 might be the D (6 bases). Germline V gives CDR1 MGHRA, CDR2 YSYEKL. V lost 0 bases, J lost 5 bases, and 10 bases lay in between. This CDR3 has 14 amino acids. CDR3 sequence: CASSQDTGRETQYF. CDR3 coding DNA: TGCGCCAGCAGCCAAGATACAGGGCGGGAGACCCAGTACTTC.

The chain is built from TRBV19 and TRBJ2-5; 7 bases are shared with TRBD2. The CDR3 sequence is 16 residues long. V shed 4 bases, J shed 2 bases, and the junction held 10 bases outside the gene matches. Germline CDR1 reads LNHDA; CDR2 reads SQIVND (reference sequence). The CDR3 loop is CASSTRSGLVQETQYF. CDR3 sequence (DNA): TGTGCCAGTAGTACCCGTAGCGGACTAGTTCAAGAGACCCAGTACTTC.